Following are 32 T cell receptor beta chains from one sample sequenced in a study of T cell changes during pregnancy in multiple sclerosis. The repertoire was sequenced with immunoSEQ multiplex PCR; TCRdb's copy has only in-frame clones and lacks some. The sample contains roughly 63,000 clones, roughly 93% of which appear only once. The sequences come from CD8+ T cells from peripheral blood mononuclear cells, collected in the second trimester of pregnancy. Receptors were obtained from a female donor with multiple sclerosis, enrolled in a pregnancy study.

The V and J genes are TRBV5-8 and TRBJ2-2; 9 bases agree with TRBD1. V lost 6 bases and J lost 0; bases outside the gene matches: 3. From germline, CDR1 is SGHTS and CDR2 YDEGEE. The CDR3 covers 15 residues. The CDR3 coding sequence is TGTGCCAGCACCCGGACAGGGGCGAACACCGGGGAGCTGTTTTTT. The encoded protein is CASTRTGANTGELFF.

The rearrangement uses TRBV7-6 and TRBJ2-7; D ambiguous. The CDR3 spans 13 residues. V was cut by 1 base and J by 5 bases, with 9 bases left in between. Germline CDR1 reads SGHVS; CDR2 reads FNYEAQ. The CDR3 loop reads CASSLESGDEQYF. For the CDR3, the DNA is TGTGCCAGCAGCTTAGAGTCAGGCGACGAGCAGTACTTC.

The rearrangement links TRBV28 to TRBJ2-2; 9 bases are shared with TRBD2. Per the germline V gene, CDR1 is MDHEN and CDR2 is SYDVKM. V shed 4 bases, J shed 2 bases, and the junction held 8 bases outside the gene matches. The length of the CDR3 is 17 residues. The CDR3 DNA is TGTGCCAGCAGTTCCCAGCTTAGCGGGAGAAACACCGGGGAGCTGTTTTTT. The encoded protein is CASSSQLSGRNTGELFF.

Comment on this clone: Mismatch with germline at one junction end may stem from a read error. V gene TRBV4-1 combines with J gene TRBJ2-7; TRBD2 is a possible D gene (6 bases). Germline CDR1 is MGHRA and CDR2 is YSYEKL. The CDR3 totals 10 residues. The CDR3 DNA reads TGCGCCAGACGTTATGCTAGCGATGACTTC. Amino acids: CARRYASDDF.

The chain couples TRBV27 to TRBJ2-7; the D is unclear. Trimming took 7 bases from V and 3 from J, leaving 10 bases between them. Germline V gene sequence: CDR1 MNHEY, CDR2 SMNVEV (reference sequence). This CDR3 has 12 amino acids. The CDR3 region has the DNA TGTGCCAGCAAGAGTAGCAACTACGAGCAGTACTTC. The encoded protein is CASKSSNYEQYF.

The chain links TRBV2 to TRBJ2-7; possible D gene TRBD2, 6 bases. V was pared by 7 bases and J by 4 bases, with 20 bases between. The CDR3 consists of 15 residues. From germline, CDR1 is SNHLY and CDR2 FYNNEI. The CDR3 DNA reads TGTGCCAGCACCAGGGACTGGGGTCCGGTATACGAGCAGTACTTC. It translates to CASTRDWGPVYEQYF.

V and J are TRBV6-1 and TRBJ1-4; a possible D gene is TRBD1 (5 bases). Looked up from germline, CDR1 is MNHNS and CDR2 is SASEGT. Trimming stripped 3 bases from V and 5 bases from J, with 7 bases between. This CDR3 spans 13 amino acids. The chain's CDR3 is CASSDGGNEKLFF. CDR3 coding DNA: TGTGCCAGCAGTGACGGGGGGAATGAAAAACTGTTTTTT.

The chain couples TRBV28 to TRBJ2-1, with TRBD2 as a possible D gene (6 bases). CDR1 MDHEN and CDR2 SYDVKM come from the germline V gene. The CDR3 spans 11 residues. Trimming cost V 9 bases and J 7 bases, with 10 bases left between them. CDR3 region: CASSGVNEQFF. The CDR3 DNA reads TGTGCCAGTAGCGGCGTGAATGAGCAGTTCTTC.

The chain couples TRBV10-3 to TRBJ2-3; no definite D call. CDR3 length: 14 amino acids. Germline V gives CDR1 ENHRY, CDR2 SYGVKD. The V and J ends lost 3 bases and 0 bases respectively, with 7 bases between them. CDR3 nucleotides: TGTGCCATCAGTGAAGTCGGGAGCACAGATACGCAGTATTTT. Translated, it gives CAISEVGSTDTQYF.

On this clone itself: A junction end diverges from the germline sequence, so it may reflect a read error. The sample holds other DNA sequences that translate to the same CDR3. The chain uses TRBV4-1 and TRBJ2-7, with D maybe TRBD1 (5 bases). This CDR3 comprises 14 residues. Germline V lookup: CDR1 MGHRA, CDR2 YSYEKL. The CDR3, as DNA: TGCGCCAGCAGCCCCACAGGAGAATTTGGCGAGCAATACTTC. This gives the protein CASSPTGEFGEQYF.

This rearrangement joins TRBV14 to TRBJ2-7, with TRBD2 identical over 8 bases. Germline V gene lookup returns CDR1 SGHDN and CDR2 FVKESK. The CDR3 runs 15 residues. V lost 0 bases and J lost 2; bases outside the gene matches: 3. The CDR3 bases are TGTGCCAGCAGCCAAGAATTCGGGAGGGCCTACGAGCAGTACTTC. As protein: CASSQEFGRAYEQYF.

This chain joins TRBV4-2 and TRBJ2-5; tentatively, D is TRBD1 (5 bases). Germline V gene data show CDR1 as LGHNA and CDR2 as YNFKEQ. The CDR3 is 17 residues long. The V end lost 0 bases, the J end lost 4 bases, and 18 bases lay between the germline ends. CDR3 sequence (DNA): TGTGCCAGCAGCCAAGAAGGCGCCAGGGTAAAGGGAGAGACCCAGTACTTC. Its translation is CASSQEGARVKGETQYF.

The rearrangement links TRBV7-9 to TRBJ1-1, with unresolved D. The germline gives CDR1 SEHNR, CDR2 FQNEAQ (reference sequence). The CDR3 covers 15 residues. V dropped 4 bases and J dropped 0 bases, with 12 bases sitting between them. The chain's CDR3 is CASSYVEGMNTEAFF. Written as DNA, the CDR3 is TGTGCCAGCAGCTACGTCGAGGGTATGAACACTGAAGCTTTCTTT.

The CDR3 spells CASSLGTGSSTQYF. Written as DNA, the CDR3 is TGTGCCAGCAGCCTCGGGACAGGCTCCTCGACGCAGTACTTC. The chain recombines TRBV9 with TRBJ2-7; 8 bases align to TRBD1. Germline values: CDR1 SGDLS, CDR2 YYNGEE. V lost 4 bases and J lost 9; bases outside the gene matches: 12. CDR3 length: 14 amino acids.

This clone was detected only a few times. V usage is TRBV4-1 and J usage is TRBJ1-5, with D unclear. This CDR3 contains 15 residues. The V end lost 4 bases, the J end lost 4 bases, and 14 bases lay between the germline ends. CDR1 MGHRA and CDR2 YSYEKL come from the germline V gene. The CDR3 protein is CASSPWSGFNQPQHF. The CDR3 DNA reads as TGCGCCAGCAGCCCCTGGTCCGGTTTTAATCAGCCCCAGCATTTT.

This chain joins TRBV27 and TRBJ1-1; no firm D call. CDR1 is MNHEY and CDR2 is SMNVEV in the germline V gene (reference sequence). The V end lost 4 bases, the J end lost 1 base, and 13 bases lay between the germline ends. This CDR3 comprises 15 residues. CDR3 in DNA: TGTGCCAGCAGTTCTCACGCGGGCCCGAACACTGAAGCTTTCTTT. Amino acids: CASSSHAGPNTEAFF.

This chain connects TRBV27 to TRBJ1-4; maybe TRBD1 (6 bases). Germline V gene lookup returns CDR1 MNHEY and CDR2 SMNVEV (reference sequence). Trimming took off 5 bases at V and 5 bases at J, with 18 bases between the two ends. This CDR3 spans 16 amino acids. The CDR3 loop is CASSHRRTEPNEKLFF. In DNA, the CDR3 is TGTGCCAGCAGTCACCGCCGGACAGAGCCGAATGAAAAACTGTTTTTT.

The chain combines TRBV7-9 with TRBJ2-7, with 15 bases lining up with TRBD2. The CDR3 sequence is 16 residues long. V lost 5 bases and J lost 6; bases outside the gene matches: 8. From germline, CDR1 is SEHNR and CDR2 FQNEAQ (reference sequence). CDR3 coding DNA: TGTGCCAGCAGCCCTAGGACTAGCGGGAGGGCCCTCGAGCAGTACTTC. It yields the protein CASSPRTSGRALEQYF.

The V call is TRBV14, the J call TRBJ1-4, with 12 bases aligning to TRBD1. J was trimmed by 8 bases and V by 4 bases; bases with no gene match: 5. The CDR3 runs 15 residues. Germline assignment: CDR1 SGHDN and CDR2 FVKESK. CDR3 in amino acids: CASSPGDRGHEKLFF. The CDR3 DNA reads TGTGCCAGCAGCCCGGGGGACAGGGGGCACGAAAAACTGTTTTTT.

In DNA, the CDR3 is TGTGCTAGTGGTTTGGACTTGGGACTAGAAAAGACCCAGTACTTC. Its protein product is CASGLDLGLEKTQYF. This chain links TRBV12-5 with TRBJ2-5; TRBD2 aligns across 8 bases. CDR1 is LGHNT, CDR2 FRNRAP, per germline. The CDR3 sequence is 15 residues long. The ends lost 1 base at V and 6 bases at J; junction bases unmatched: 7.

The rearrangement uses TRBV9 and TRBJ2-3, with TRBD1 matching over 9 bases. Germline V gene lookup returns CDR1 SGDLS and CDR2 YYNGEE. The CDR3 loop spans 16 amino acids. Trimming took 4 bases from V and 4 from J; bases not matched to a gene: 10. The CDR3 sequence is CASSLRTGEGSDTQYF. The CDR3 DNA follows: TGTGCCAGCAGCCTTCGGACAGGGGAGGGTTCAGATACGCAGTATTTT.

The chain employs TRBV7-6 and TRBJ2-7; 8 positions agree with TRBD1. The CDR3 consists of 15 residues. The V segment lost 4 bases and the J segment 2 bases; nucleotides outside the gene matches: 7. In germline, CDR1 is SGHVS, CDR2 FNYEAQ. For the CDR3, the DNA is TGTGCCAGCAGCTCAGGGACAGGCTTAACCTACGAGCAGTACTTC. It yields the protein CASSSGTGLTYEQYF.

This clone was detected once. The chain recombines TRBV7-7 with TRBJ2-1; possibly TRBD2 for D (6 bases). Germline values: CDR1 SSHAT, CDR2 FNYEAQ (reference sequence). V lost 3 bases to trimming and J lost 2 bases, with 11 bases between them. This CDR3 is 15 amino acids long. CDR3 sequence reads: CASSFRLGPYNEQFF. The DNA of the CDR3 is TGTGCCAGCAGCTTCCGACTAGGCCCCTACAATGAGCAGTTCTTC.

The V call is TRBV27, the J call TRBJ2-7; TRBD1 agrees at 8 bases. J gave up 2 bases and V 5 bases, and 8 bases lay outside the gene matches. Germline V gene sequence: CDR1 MNHEY, CDR2 SMNVEV (reference sequence). This CDR3 has 15 amino acids. This CDR3 is CASSQGAYTTYEQYF. The CDR3 coding sequence is TGTGCCAGCAGTCAGGGGGCCTACACAACCTACGAGCAGTACTTC.

This rearrangement joins TRBV10-3 to TRBJ2-1; TRBD2 aligns across 8 bases. CDR3 length: 12 residues. Germline V lookup: CDR1 ENHRY, CDR2 SYGVKD. Trimming at V came to 5 bases and at J to 9 bases, leaving 3 bases not matched to a gene. The CDR3 reads CAISPTSVEQFF. In DNA form, the CDR3 reads TGTGCCATCAGTCCGACTAGCGTTGAGCAGTTCTTC.

This rearrangement joins TRBV27 to TRBJ2-7; 7 bases are shared with TRBD1. The junction had 11 bases not matched to a gene; V was cut back by 5 bases and J by 1 base. The CDR3 covers 16 residues. Germline values: CDR1 MNHEY, CDR2 SMNVEV (reference sequence). The CDR3 reads CASSPSRGQESYEQYF. DNA of the CDR3: TGTGCCAGCAGTCCCTCCCGCGGACAGGAATCCTACGAGCAGTACTTC.

This CDR3 reads CASSGRSEQFF. CDR3 DNA sequence: TGTGCCAGCTCCGGGAGAAGTGAGCAGTTCTTC. The V call is TRBV2, the J call TRBJ2-1; the D gene is possibly TRBD2 (6 bases). The CDR3 has 11 amino acids. The V end lost 8 bases, the J end lost 9 bases, and 11 bases lay between the germline ends. The germline gives CDR1 SNHLY, CDR2 FYNNEI.

The chain recombines TRBV18 with TRBJ1-5; tentatively, D is TRBD1 (6 bases). V was cut by 2 bases and J by 6 bases, with 14 bases left in between. This CDR3 comprises 15 residues. Germline CDR1 KGHSH, CDR2 LQKENI. The CDR3 DNA reads as TGTGCCAGCTCACCAGACGACAGGCTCCTTCAGCCCCAGCATTTT. As protein: CASSPDDRLLQPQHF. The variable domain in full, completed from reference TRBV18 and TRBJ1-5, reads NAGVMQNPRHLVRRRGQEARLRCSPMKGHSHVYWYRQLPEEGLKFMVYLQKENIIDESGMPKERFSAEFPKEGPSILRIQQVVRGDSAAYFCASSPDDRLLQPQHFGDGTRLSIL.

This clone was recorded once. The chain recombines TRBV27 with TRBJ2-1; D gene ambiguous. CDR3 length: 12 amino acids. Per the germline V gene, CDR1 is MNHEY and CDR2 is SMNVEV (reference sequence). The V end lost 2 bases, the J end lost 6 bases, and 5 bases lay between the germline ends. CDR3: CASSLDSNEQFF. The DNA of the CDR3 is TGTGCCAGCAGTTTAGACTCCAATGAGCAGTTCTTC.

The chain uses TRBV5-8 and TRBJ2-7, with D tentatively TRBD1 (6 bases). This CDR3 has 13 amino acids. Deletions cut 4 bases from V and 6 bases from J, with 14 bases between. CDR1 is SGHTS and CDR2 is YDEGEE in the germline V gene. The CDR3 nucleotides read TGTGCCAGCAGCACTCGGACAGAGGTCGAGCAGTACTTC. This gives the protein CASSTRTEVEQYF.

V gene TRBV14 combines with J gene TRBJ2-3; TRBD2 matches 10 bases. Trimming removed 1 base from V and 2 bases from J; junction bases left unmatched: 3. CDR1 is SGHDN, CDR2 FVKESK, per germline. CDR3 length: 16 amino acids. The CDR3 coding sequence is TGTGCCAGCAGCCAAGGACTAGCGGGCTCCACAGATACGCAGTATTTT. This encodes CASSQGLAGSTDTQYF. Combining the CDR3 with reference TRBV14 and TRBJ2-3 gives the whole variable domain EAGVTQFPSHSVIEKGQTVTLRCDPISGHDNLYWYRRVMGKEIKFLLHFVKESKQDESGMPNNRFLAERTGGTYSTLKVQPAELEDSGVYFCASSQGLAGSTDTQYFGPGTRLTVL.

This chain connects TRBV5-1 to TRBJ2-3; tentatively, D is TRBD2 (6 bases). The CDR3 has 16 residues. V lost 4 bases and J lost 1, with 16 bases in between. Per the germline V gene, CDR1 is SGHRS and CDR2 is YFSETQ. CDR3 region: CASSGAPGGGTDTQYF. CDR3 DNA: TGCGCCAGCAGCGGAGCGCCGGGCGGGGGCACAGATACGCAGTATTTT.